The rows below give T cell receptor beta chains drawn from one sample of a study of graft-versus-host responses after intestinal transplantation. No antigens are known for them. Using immunoSEQ multiplex PCR, the repertoire was profiled, and TCRdb retains in-frame clones only, with some absent. The sample lists about 88,000 clones; 85% to 95% were seen once. The material sequenced was unstimulated CD4+ T cells sorted from spleen or lymph node cells, taken before transplant. These receptors were taken from a human donor who was the organ donor for an intestinal transplant. The CDR3 runs from the conserved cysteine through the conserved F or W. The D gene is left open where the match is weak. The size of a clone is reported for some rows only, either as once, few or many, or as a class for expanded clones.

clone_size,d_call,v_call,cdr3_length,j_call,cdr3_nt,cdr3_aa
few,TRBD2,TRBV5-3,16,TRBJ2-3,TGTGCCAGAAGCTTGGTGCTTAGCGGGAGAACAGATACGCAGTATTTT,CARSLVLSGRTDTQYF
NA,NA,TRBV28,13,TRBJ2-7,TGTGCCAGCAGGACCGTAGGAGGGTACGAGCAGTACTTC,CASRTVGGYEQYF
NA,TRBD2,TRBV30,16,TRBJ2-1,TGTGCCTGGAGTGGTGATAGCGGGTATTACTACAATGAGCAGTTCTTC,CAWSGDSGYYYNEQFF
NA,TRBD1,TRBV7-2,15,TRBJ1-2,TGTGCCAGCAGCTTAGAAGTTTGGCAGGGGGTTGGCTACACCTTC,CASSLEVWQGVGYTF
NA,TRBD2,TRBV5-6,17,TRBJ2-3,TGTGCCAGCAGCCTCAGGATAACTAGCGCTTACACAGATACGCAGTATTTT,CASSLRITSAYTDTQYF
NA,NA,TRBV6-1,15,TRBJ1-1,TGTGCCAGCACCCAGTCCGGTAGAGGAGACACTGAAGCTTTCTTT,CASTQSGRGDTEAFF
NA,NA,TRBV7-9,14,TRBJ2-3,TGTGCCAGCAGCCTCACAGGTAGTACAGATACGCAGTATTTT,CASSLTGSTDTQYF
once,NA,TRBV2,16,TRBJ1-5,TGTGCCAGCAGTGACTTCGCCGTTGGAGGGAATCAGCCCCAGCATTTT,CASSDFAVGGNQPQHF
NA,NA,TRBV7-6,11,TRBJ2-3,TGTGCCAGCAGCTCGAGGGATACGCAGTATTTT,CASSSRDTQYF
NA,TRBD1,TRBV7-9,16,TRBJ1-5,TGTGCCAGCAGCTTAGACCCAGGGGGAAAGGATCAGCCCCAGCATTTT,CASSLDPGGKDQPQHF
NA,TRBD1,TRBV29-1,14,TRBJ2-3,TGCAGCGTTGAAAGGACAGGGGGCACAGATACGCAGTATTTT,CSVERTGGTDTQYF
NA,TRBD1,TRBV28,14,TRBJ1-3,TGTGCCAGCGGGACAGGGGGCACAGGAAACACCATATATTTT,CASGTGGTGNTIYF
NA,NA,TRBV7-3,14,TRBJ1-1,TGTGCCAGCAGCATTAACGGACAGAACACTGAAGCTTTCTTT,CASSINGQNTEAFF
NA,NA,TRBV19,14,TRBJ1-5,TGTGCCAGTAGTATAGAGGGCAGGGTCCAGCCCCAGCATTTT,CASSIEGRVQPQHF
NA,TRBD2,TRBV6-4,14,TRBJ2-3,TGTGCCAGCCGCTGGACTAGCAGCACAGATACGCAGTATTTT,CASRWTSSTDTQYF
NA,TRBD1,TRBV10-3,15,TRBJ2-2,TGTGCCCTAGCCAGGGGGCCCTCGAACACCGGGGAGCTGTTTTTT,CALARGPSNTGELFF
NA,NA,TRBV28,13,TRBJ1-2,TGTGCCAGCAGCCAAAACGGGGGTTATGGCTACACCTTC,CASSQNGGYGYTF
NA,NA,TRBV18,14,TRBJ1-2,TGTGCCAGCTCACCAGGGAACAGGAACTATGGCTACACCTTC,CASSPGNRNYGYTF
NA,NA,TRBV7-6,13,TRBJ2-1,TGTGCCAGCAGCTTATCATGGAGCAATGAGCAGTTCTTC,CASSLSWSNEQFF
NA,NA,TRBV7-8,12,TRBJ1-2,TGTGCCAGCAGCCCGGTCGGGGGAGGCTACACCTTC,CASSPVGGGYTF
NA,NA,TRBV6-5,16,TRBJ2-2,TGTGCCAGCAGTTACTCGACCGGGAGCGGCACCGGGGAGCTGTTTTTT,CASSYSTGSGTGELFF
NA,NA,TRBV29-1,13,TRBJ2-7,TGCAGCGCCACCTCGGGGAGTGCCTACGAGCAGTACTTC,CSATSGSAYEQYF
NA,NA,TRBV6-6,15,TRBJ1-4,TGTGCCAGCAGTTACTCCCGGAGAAGTAATGAAAAACTGTTTTTT,CASSYSRRSNEKLFF
NA,TRBD2,TRBV6-1,16,TRBJ2-3,TGTGCCAGCAGTGAACTCCTAGCGGGGGGGCTTAATACGCAGTATTTT,CASSELLAGGLNTQYF
NA,NA,TRBV20-1,11,TRBJ2-5,TGCAGTGCTAGTTTCCGAGAGACCCAGTACTTC,CSASFRETQYF
NA,NA,TRBV4-2,19,TRBJ1-6,TGTGCCAGCAGCCAACAAGACAGGAGAAAGAGCTCCTATAATTCACCCCTCCACTTT,CASSQQDRRKSSYNSPLHF
NA,TRBD1,TRBV11-3,15,TRBJ2-5,TGTGCCAGCAGCCCGTCCACAGGGGGCGCGGAGACCCAGTACTTC,CASSPSTGGAETQYF
once,TRBD1,TRBV18,14,TRBJ1-6,TGTGCCAGCTCACGGGACAGGGGGCACTCACCCCTCCACTTT,CASSRDRGHSPLHF
NA,TRBD1,TRBV29-1,14,TRBJ1-2,TGCAGCGTTGAAGACCGGACAGGGGGAGGGGGCTACACCTTC,CSVEDRTGGGGYTF
NA,NA,TRBV30,14,TRBJ1-2,TGTGCCTGGAGTGGGATCACAGTTAGCGGTGGCTACACCTTC,CAWSGITVSGGYTF
NA,TRBD2,TRBV12-5,17,TRBJ2-5,TGTGCTAGTGGTTCTGCCTGGGGCGGGGGGGCGTCGGAGACCCAGTACTTC,CASGSAWGGGASETQYF
NA,TRBD1,TRBV6-5,15,TRBJ2-6,TGTGCCAGCAGTTACGAAGGGGGCTCGGCCAACGTCCTGACTTTC,CASSYEGGSANVLTF
NA,NA,TRBV5-1,16,TRBJ2-1,TGCGCCAGCAGCTTGGGGGGGACTTTAGCCTACAATGAGCAGTTCTTC,CASSLGGTLAYNEQFF
NA,TRBD2,TRBV5-1,16,TRBJ2-7,TGCGCCAGCAGCTTGGACGGCGGGAGGGGCGCCTACGAGCAGTACTTC,CASSLDGGRGAYEQYF
NA,TRBD2,TRBV15,15,TRBJ2-7,TGTGCCACCAGCAGGTCGCTAGCGGGACCGGACGAGCAGTACTTC,CATSRSLAGPDEQYF
NA,TRBD1,TRBV5-1,12,TRBJ1-1,TGCGCCAGCAGAAAAAGGGACAGTGAAGCTTTCTTT,CASRKRDSEAFF
NA,NA,TRBV6-1,13,TRBJ1-1,TGTGCCAGCAGTCCCTACAGGTTTACTGAAGCTTTCTTT,CASSPYRFTEAFF
NA,TRBD1,TRBV19,14,TRBJ1-5,TGTGCCAGTAATAAAGGGGGCGCAGGTCAGCCCCAGCATTTT,CASNKGGAGQPQHF
few,TRBD1,TRBV5-1,14,TRBJ1-2,TGCGCCAGCAGCTTGTTGGGACAGGGCTCTGGCTACACCTTC,CASSLLGQGSGYTF
few,TRBD1,TRBV4-1,17,TRBJ1-6,TGCGCCAGCAGCCGCTTCGTCGGACAGGGGGCTGGATCACCCCTCCACTTT,CASSRFVGQGAGSPLHF
NA,TRBD1,TRBV7-3,15,TRBJ2-2,TGTGCCAGCAGCTACGGGACAGGGGGTACCGGGGAGCTGTTTTTT,CASSYGTGGTGELFF
NA,TRBD2,TRBV7-9,14,TRBJ2-3,TGTGCCAGCAGCATCGGACTAGTCACAGATACGCAGTATTTT,CASSIGLVTDTQYF
few,NA,TRBV20-1,11,TRBJ1-1,TGCAGTGCTAGAGATCCGGGTGAAGCTTTCTTT,CSARDPGEAFF
NA,NA,TRBV2,14,TRBJ1-5,TGTGCCAGCAGTTTGGAGGGTTCGAATCAGCCCCAGCATTTT,CASSLEGSNQPQHF
once,TRBD1,TRBV11-2,14,TRBJ2-7,TGTGCCAGCAGCGCCGGACAGGGGACCTACGAGCAGTACTTC,CASSAGQGTYEQYF